The 22 T cell receptor beta chains given below trace back to one sample, sequenced in a study of T cell responses to AZD1222 COVID-19 vaccine. Using immunoSEQ multiplex PCR, the repertoire was profiled, and TCRdb retains in-frame clones only, with some absent. Of around 130,000 clones listed, about 93% are singletons. The source material was peripheral blood, sampled 28 days after the second AZD1222 dose. These receptor sequences come from an adult who received the AZD1222 COVID-19 vaccine.

The rearrangement joins TRBV6-5 to TRBJ1-1; D gene unclear. There are 12 residues in the CDR3. Per the germline V gene, CDR1 is MNHEY and CDR2 is SVGAGI. Trimming took off 8 bases at V and 6 bases at J, with 13 bases between the two ends. DNA of the CDR3: TGTGCCAGCTCTCCCAGTGTTTCTGAAGCTTTCTTT. As protein: CASSPSVSEAFF.

V usage is TRBV7-2 and J usage is TRBJ2-2; the D is unclear. The V and J ends lost 4 bases and 4 bases respectively, with 7 bases between them. Germline V CDR1 and CDR2: SGHTA, FQGNSA. This CDR3 region has 13 residues. CDR3 DNA: TGTGCCAGCAGCTGGGTCGGCACCGGGGAGCTGTTTTTT. This encodes CASSWVGTGELFF.

The CDR3 loop is CAISESGPAAQYF. The CDR3 coding sequence is TGTGCCATCAGTGAGTCGGGCCCAGCGGCTCAGTACTTC. The chain recombines TRBV10-3 with TRBJ2-4; perhaps TRBD2 as D (5 bases). The CDR3 has 13 residues. Deletions cut 0 bases from V and 12 bases from J, with 12 bases between. The V gene's germline CDR1 is ENHRY and CDR2 SYGVKD.

This rearrangement joins TRBV27 to TRBJ1-1, with 8 bases aligning to TRBD1. The trim removed 7 bases at V and 1 base at J, leaving 8 bases unmatched. This CDR3 spans 15 amino acids. The germline V gene has CDR1 MNHEY and CDR2 SMNVEV (reference sequence). CDR3 in amino acids: CASKRSRGPNTEAFF. The CDR3 DNA follows: TGTGCCAGCAAGCGTTCCAGGGGGCCGAACACTGAAGCTTTCTTT.

This CDR3 is CASSIGQGNGNQPQHF. CDR3 sequence (DNA): TGTGCCAGTAGTATAGGACAGGGGAATGGCAATCAGCCCCAGCATTTT. The chain is built from TRBV19 and TRBJ1-5; 8 nucleotides agree with TRBD1. Germline CDR1 and CDR2: LNHDA and SQIVND (reference sequence). With V trimmed by 1 base and J by 2 bases, 4 bases remained unmatched. The CDR3 length is 16 residues.

The V gene is TRBV4-1, the J gene TRBJ1-4, with D tentatively TRBD1 (5 bases). In germline, CDR1 is MGHRA, CDR2 YSYEKL. Trimming shortened V by 1 base and J by 0 bases, and 12 bases separated the two germline ends. The CDR3 has 17 amino acids. The CDR3, as DNA: TGCGCCAGCAGCCAAGGGAGCGGGGGAGCAACTAATGAAAAACTGTTTTTT. Amino acid sequence: CASSQGSGGATNEKLFF.

The CDR3 region is CATSGQGAGNQPQHF. The CDR3 DNA sequence: TGTGCCACCTCGGGACAGGGGGCCGGTAATCAGCCCCAGCATTTT. The V and J genes are TRBV19 and TRBJ1-5, with 12 bases fitting TRBD1. The germline V gene has CDR1 LNHDA and CDR2 SQIVND (reference sequence). CDR3 length: 15 amino acids. Unmatched junction bases numbered 8, after V lost 10 bases and J lost 4 bases.

The chain links TRBV5-1 to TRBJ1-6; TRBD1 matches 7 bases. There are 17 residues in the CDR3. Germline CDR1 and CDR2: SGHRS and YFSETQ. V lost 0 bases to trimming and J lost 5 bases; unmatched junction nucleotides: 8. The CDR3 is CASSLVPQGGHNSPLHF. The CDR3 DNA follows: TGCGCCAGCAGCTTGGTCCCCCAAGGGGGCCATAATTCACCCCTCCACTTT.

CDR3 sequence reads: CASTPLGGAGVDEQYF. In nucleotides, the CDR3 is TGTGCCAGCACACCCCTGGGGGGAGCGGGAGTCGACGAGCAGTACTTC. The chain uses TRBV28 and TRBJ2-7; 8 positions match TRBD2. CDR3 length equals 16 residues. After removal of 7 bases from V and 5 bases from J, the junction contained 16 bases not matched to a gene. CDR1 is MDHEN, CDR2 SYDVKM, per germline.

The chain couples TRBV6-2 or TRBV6-3 to TRBJ2-3; D tentatively reads TRBD1 or TRBD2 (5 bases each). The germline V gene encodes CDR1 MNHEY and CDR2 SVGEGT. With 5 bases removed from V and 4 bases from J, the gap between germline ends came to 13 bases. This CDR3 contains 14 residues. CDR3 protein: CASSRGVGADTQYF. CDR3 in DNA: TGTGCCAGCAGTAGAGGGGTTGGGGCAGATACGCAGTATTTT.

This chain joins TRBV7-9 and TRBJ1-2, with D uncertain. CDR1 SEHNR and CDR2 FQNEAQ come from the germline V gene (reference sequence). Trimming removed 2 bases from V and 2 bases from J, with 15 bases in between. The CDR3 runs 16 residues. The CDR3 DNA sequence: TGTGCCAGCAGCTTAACTCAGTCGCTGGGAAACTATGGCTACACCTTC. Translation gives CASSLTQSLGNYGYTF. Full variable domain (outside the CDR3, taken from reference TRBV7-9 and TRBJ1-2): DTGVSQNPRHKITKRGQNVTFRCDPISEHNRLYWYRQTLGQGPEFLTYFQNEAQLEKSRLLSDRFSAERPKGSFSTLEIQRTEQGDSAMYLCASSLTQSLGNYGYTFGSGTRLTVV.

The CDR3 reads CASNLGQGTYEQYF. CDR3 in DNA: TGTGCCAGCAACCTCGGACAGGGGACCTACGAGCAGTACTTC. The chain carries TRBV7-8 and TRBJ2-7, with 9 bases lining up with TRBD1. V was pared by 7 bases and J by 2 bases, with 6 bases of the junction left unmatched. Germline assignment: CDR1 SGHVS and CDR2 FQNEAQ. CDR3 length: 14 amino acids. Using reference TRBV7-8 and TRBJ2-7 for the parts outside the CDR3, the full variable domain is GAGVSQSPRYKVAKRGQDVALRCDPISGHVSLFWYQQALGQGPEFLTYFQNEAQLDKSGLPSDRFFAERPEGSVSTLKIQRTQQEDSAVYLCASNLGQGTYEQYFGPGTRLTVT.

This clone was counted a few times. The V call is TRBV7-2, the J call TRBJ1-2; D is possibly TRBD1 (5 bases). In germline, CDR1 is SGHTA, CDR2 FQGNSA. The CDR3 loop spans 13 amino acids. Between the trimmed V and J ends, which lost 3 bases and 7 bases, there was a span of 12 bases. The CDR3: CASSFSTASGYTF. CDR3 coding DNA: TGTGCCAGCAGCTTCTCGACAGCGTCTGGCTACACCTTC.

J is TRBJ2-7 and V is TRBV6-1, with D unclear. Germline CDR1 reads MNHNS; CDR2 reads SASEGT. CDR3 length equals 14 residues. V gave up 5 bases and J gave up 2 bases, with 13 bases separating them. CDR3: CASSPGEVAYEQYF. The CDR3 DNA sequence: TGTGCCAGCAGTCCCGGCGAGGTCGCCTACGAGCAGTACTTC.

A single count supports this clone. This chain links TRBV7-2 with TRBJ2-3; a possible D gene is TRBD1 (6 bases). V lost 4 bases and J lost 4, with 9 bases in between. Looked up from germline, CDR1 is SGHTA and CDR2 is FQGNSA. The CDR3 runs to 13 residues. The CDR3 DNA sequence: TGTGCCAGCAGCTCAACAGGGCCAGATACGCAGTATTTT. This encodes CASSSTGPDTQYF.

The count of this clone is one. The chain employs TRBV4-3 and TRBJ2-1; TRBD2 matches 7 bases. CDR1 is LGHNA, CDR2 YSLEER, per germline. V trimming: 5 bases; J trimming: 8 bases; junction bases outside the gene matches: 18. The CDR3 has 17 residues. The CDR3 nucleotides are TGCGCCAGCAGCACCCGGGTGGGTCTGCGGGAGTTCCATGAGCAGTTCTTC. It encodes CASSTRVGLREFHEQFF.

The chain links TRBV2 to TRBJ2-7; 8 bases are a match to TRBD1. J lost 3 bases, V lost 7 bases, and 5 bases had no gene match. The CDR3 has 13 amino acids. The germline CDR1 and CDR2 sequences are SNHLY and FYNNEI. The CDR3 loop is CASKMGQVYEQYF. In DNA, the CDR3 is TGTGCCAGCAAAATGGGACAGGTCTACGAGCAGTACTTC.

The gene calls are TRBV18 and TRBJ1-1, with D maybe TRBD1 (5 bases). Germline V lookup: CDR1 KGHSH, CDR2 LQKENI. The CDR3 covers 16 residues. The V gene lost 2 bases and the J gene lost 0 bases, with 13 bases spanning the gap. This chain's CDR3 is CASSPETARLNTEAFF. CDR3 in DNA: TGTGCCAGCTCACCAGAGACAGCGAGACTGAACACTGAAGCTTTCTTT.

Written as DNA, the CDR3 is TGTGCCAGCAGCCGACCGCCCATTACGCAGTATTTT. Translation: CASSRPPITQYF. V is TRBV12-3 or TRBV12-4 and J is TRBJ2-3; D not certain. The length of the CDR3 is 12 residues. V dropped 6 bases and J dropped 8 bases, with 12 bases sitting between them.

V gene TRBV11-2 combines with J gene TRBJ2-7; 7 bases are shared with TRBD1. CDR1 is SGHAT and CDR2 is FQNNGV in the germline V gene. V lost 5 bases to trimming and J lost 2 bases; unmatched junction nucleotides: 9. The CDR3 totals 15 residues. The CDR3 here is CASSNIRDRAYEQYF. The CDR3 coding sequence is TGTGCCAGCAGCAATATCCGGGACAGAGCCTACGAGCAGTACTTC.

The chain combines TRBV4-1 with TRBJ2-7; TRBD2 might be the D (7 bases). Germline CDR1 and CDR2: MGHRA and YSYEKL. CDR3 size: 14 residues. V was pared by 3 bases and J by 3 bases, with 12 bases between. The CDR3: CASSQKGGGYEQYF. CDR3 coding DNA: TGCGCCAGCAGCCAGAAGGGGGGGGGCTACGAGCAGTACTTC.

The V and J genes are TRBV3-1 (or the pseudogene TRBV3-2) and TRBJ2-3; TRBD2 matches 9 bases. The trim removed 6 bases at V and 6 bases at J, leaving 16 bases unmatched. CDR1 and CDR2 (germline): LGHDT, YNNKEL (reference sequence). This CDR3 region has 17 residues. CDR3 DNA sequence: TGTGCCAGCAGTAACCTAGCGGGAAAGTCGTTCCTGGATACGCAGTATTTT. Encoded protein: CASSNLAGKSFLDTQYF.